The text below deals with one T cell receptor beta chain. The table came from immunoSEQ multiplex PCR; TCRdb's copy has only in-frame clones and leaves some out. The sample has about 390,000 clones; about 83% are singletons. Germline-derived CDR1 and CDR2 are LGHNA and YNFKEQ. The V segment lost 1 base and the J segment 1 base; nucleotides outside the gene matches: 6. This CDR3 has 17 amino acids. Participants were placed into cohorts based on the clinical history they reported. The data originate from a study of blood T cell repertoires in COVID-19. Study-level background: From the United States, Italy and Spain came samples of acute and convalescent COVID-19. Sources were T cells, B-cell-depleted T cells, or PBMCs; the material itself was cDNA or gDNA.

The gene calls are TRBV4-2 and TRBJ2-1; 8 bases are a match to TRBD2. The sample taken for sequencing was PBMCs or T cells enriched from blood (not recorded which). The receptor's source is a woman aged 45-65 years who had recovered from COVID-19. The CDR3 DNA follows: TGTGCCAGCAGCCAAGGGTCGGGGGGGGCTTCCTACAATGAGCAGTTCTTC. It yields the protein CASSQGSGGASYNEQFF.